Each of the 18 T cell receptor beta chains below was sequenced from the same sample in a study of vaccination and CD4 T cells after COVID-19. The Oncomine TCR Beta short-read assay generated sequence data from the DNA of cultured CD4+ T cells. One entry per CDR3 protein, called by TCRdb with MiXCR from the PCR reads. The table records approximately 15,000 distinct CDR3 sequences, roughly 50% of them present only once. The treatment was: 10-day PBMC culture with coronavirus spike peptide pools or control peptides (ViraFEST assay). No antigen is known for these receptors. The sequenced sample consisted of CD4+ T cells from blood, cultured in vitro. These receptors were taken from a human donor who had recovered from COVID-19.

V and J are TRBV2 and TRBJ2-3; D is unclear. Germline V CDR1 and CDR2: SNHLY, FYNNEI. V lost 8 bases and J 2 bases, leaving 17 bases between the germline ends. The length of the CDR3 is 15 residues. The CDR3 sequence: CASAVDFSPTDTQYF. CDR3 sequence (DNA): TGTGCCAGCGCGGTTGACTTTTCCCCCACAGATACGCAGTATTTT.

In its sample, this clonotype was seen once. The chain links TRBV20-1 to TRBJ2-2, with 11 bases that match TRBD2. Unmatched junction bases numbered 9, after V lost 5 bases and J lost 7 bases. The CDR3 contains 15 residues. Germline CDR1 and CDR2: DFQATT and SNEGSKA (reference sequence). The CDR3, as DNA: TGCAGTGCTGAGAATAGCGGGGGGGCCTTCGGGGAGCTGTTTTTT. Amino acids: CSAENSGGAFGELFF.

The V gene is TRBV7-9, the J gene TRBJ1-1, with D unresolved. Germline V CDR1 and CDR2: SEHNR, FQNEAQ (reference sequence). The CDR3 consists of 13 residues. Deletions cut 3 bases from V and 2 bases from J, with 7 bases between. The CDR3 nucleotides read TGTGCCAGCAGCTTGAGGGCTAACACTGAAGCTTTCTTT. Amino acid sequence: CASSLRANTEAFF.

The chain combines TRBV11-3 with TRBJ1-1, with TRBD1 matching over 7 bases. The junction had 10 bases not matched to a gene; V was cut back by 3 bases and J by 6 bases. Germline V CDR1 and CDR2: SGHNT, YENEEA. The CDR3 has 15 amino acids. The CDR3 loop is CASSFGGQTIPEAFF. CDR3 DNA sequence: TGTGCCAGCAGCTTTGGGGGACAGACAATCCCTGAAGCTTTCTTT. The variable domain in full, completed from reference TRBV11-3 and TRBJ1-1, reads EAGVVQSPRYKIIEKKQPVAFWCNPISGHNTLYWYLQNLGQGPELLIRYENEEAVDDSQLPKDRFSAERLKGVDSTLKIQPAELGDSAVYLCASSFGGQTIPEAFFGQGTRLTVV.

In its sample, this clonotype was seen a few times. The chain combines TRBV7-2 with TRBJ2-5; a possible D gene is TRBD1 (7 bases). Germline values: CDR1 SGHTA, CDR2 FQGNSA. The CDR3 loop spans 13 amino acids. V gave up 4 bases and J gave up 5 bases, with 11 bases separating them. The CDR3 is CASSSTGRETQYF. CDR3 in DNA: TGTGCCAGCAGCTCGACAGGGAGGGAGACCCAGTACTTC.

This clonotype has more than one count but fewer than ten. The chain couples TRBV10-3 to TRBJ1-5, with D uncertain. Trimming left V 2 bases short and J 8 bases short, with 10 bases between. Germline CDR1 reads ENHRY; CDR2 reads SYGVKD. The CDR3 is 13 residues long. CDR3 DNA sequence: TGTGCCATCAGTGAGGACGGGGTTGAGCCCCAGCATTTT. Translating gives CAISEDGVEPQHF.

This clonotype has a single count. CDR3 nucleotides: TGTGCCAGCAGCCCCGCGGGGGGAAACTATGGCTACACCTTC. Translation: CASSPAGGNYGYTF. V usage is TRBV7-8 and J usage is TRBJ1-2; possible D gene TRBD1, 5 bases. Germline CDR1 is SGHVS and CDR2 is FQNEAQ. Deletions cut 5 bases from V and 2 bases from J, with 12 bases between. The CDR3 spans 14 residues.

The rearrangement uses TRBV6-1 and TRBJ1-2; 9 nucleotides align to TRBD1. This CDR3 has 13 residues. Germline values: CDR1 MNHNS, CDR2 SASEGT. Trimming at V came to 5 bases and at J to 4 bases, leaving 2 bases not matched to a gene. The CDR3 DNA follows: TGTGCCAGCAGTCAGACAGGGGGCTATGGCTACACCTTC. Its translation is CASSQTGGYGYTF.

V usage is TRBV7-3 and J usage is TRBJ2-3, with D possibly being TRBD1 or TRBD2 (5 bases each). V was pared by 5 bases and J by 3 bases, with 15 bases between. CDR3 size: 15 residues. The germline gives CDR1 SGHTA, CDR2 FQGTGA. CDR3 sequence reads: CASSPGRISTDTQYF. The CDR3, as DNA: TGTGCCAGCAGCCCAGGGAGAATAAGTACAGATACGCAGTATTTT.

This clonotype has a handful of counts. This chain connects TRBV7-2 to TRBJ2-1; tentative D call: TRBD2 (5 bases). The V gene's germline CDR1 is SGHTA and CDR2 FQGNSA. Trimming left V 2 bases short and J 4 bases short, with 15 bases between. The CDR3 spans 16 residues. The CDR3 is CASSLLRAALYNEQFF. CDR3 nucleotide sequence: TGTGCCAGCAGCTTACTTCGAGCGGCACTTTACAATGAGCAGTTCTTC.

J is TRBJ1-1 and V is TRBV6-2 or TRBV6-3; no clear D. V was shortened by 0 bases and J by 4 bases, with 6 bases between the two germline ends. CDR1 is MNHEY and CDR2 is SVGEGT in the germline V gene. The CDR3 sequence is 13 residues long. For the CDR3, the DNA is TGTGCCAGCAGTTACTCTAGAGGCACTGAAGCTTTCTTT. Residues: CASSYSRGTEAFF.

This chain connects TRBV20-1 to TRBJ1-1; TRBD1 is a possible D gene (5 bases). Germline V gene sequence: CDR1 DFQATT, CDR2 SNEGSKA (reference sequence). The CDR3 sequence is 14 residues long. The V end was cut by 6 bases, the J end by 0 bases, with 14 bases between. CDR3 sequence reads: CSAIRQILNTEAFF. CDR3 bases: TGCAGTGCCATAAGACAGATCTTGAACACTGAAGCTTTCTTT.

The J gene is TRBJ2-6, the V gene TRBV6-2 or TRBV6-3; D is uncertain. Germline CDR1 and CDR2: MNHEY and SVGEGT. CDR3 length: 17 amino acids. Between the trimmed V and J ends, which lost 0 bases and 0 bases, there was a span of 9 bases. The chain's CDR3 is CASSYSGGSSGANVLTF. CDR3 coding DNA: TGTGCCAGCAGTTACTCGGGCGGAAGCTCTGGGGCCAACGTCCTGACTTTC.

The CDR3, as DNA: TGTGCCAGCAGTGAAGCTCTAGCGGGAGGCTACGAGCAGTACTTC. Translated, it gives CASSEALAGGYEQYF. The chain carries TRBV6-1 and TRBJ2-7, with 11 bases lining up with TRBD2. Germline assignment: CDR1 MNHNS and CDR2 SASEGT. This CDR3 comprises 15 residues. V was pared by 0 bases and J by 3 bases, with 1 base of the junction left unmatched.

This clonotype was observed once. An end of the junction does not agree with germline; a read error may underlie this. The V and J genes are TRBV23-1 and TRBJ2-7; TRBD1 aligns across 8 bases. TRBV23-1 is an ORF; its function is uncertain. This CDR3 has 17 amino acids. The CDR3 region has the DNA TGCGCCAGCAGTCCCCCCAATCCCGGGACAGCAGGGGGCGCTGGCCCTTTC. This sequence encodes CASSPPNPGTAGGAGPF.

J is TRBJ1-2 and V is TRBV7-2, with D maybe TRBD1 (5 bases). The CDR3 runs to 18 residues. V was shortened by 3 bases and J by 4 bases, with 24 bases between the two germline ends. Germline V gene lookup returns CDR1 SGHTA and CDR2 FQGNSA. The CDR3 DNA is TGTGCCAGCAGCTTTTCATCCGGGACGGGGGTAGTCAGCTATGGCTACACCTTC. Its translation is CASSFSSGTGVVSYGYTF.

This clonotype was seen only a few times. CDR3: CASKRSAIEETQYF. Written as DNA, the CDR3 is TGTGCCAGCAAACGTAGCGCCATAGAAGAGACCCAGTACTTC. The chain uses TRBV12-3 or TRBV12-4 and TRBJ2-5, with D possibly being TRBD2 (5 bases). This CDR3 spans 14 amino acids. Trimming took 7 bases from V and 3 from J, leaving 15 bases between them.

V and J are TRBV19 and TRBJ2-2, with 8 bases that match TRBD1. This CDR3 has 15 residues. Germline CDR1 and CDR2: LNHDA and SQIVND (reference sequence). The V and J ends lost 6 bases and 0 bases, in that order; junction bases with no gene match: 3. DNA of the CDR3: TGTGCCAGTAGGACAGGGGCCTCGAACACCGGGGAGCTGTTTTTT. This encodes CASRTGASNTGELFF.